The 3 T cell receptor beta chains reported below all come from one sample, sequenced in a study of blood T cell repertoires in COVID-19. Profiling relied on immunoSEQ multiplex PCR, and the TCRdb table lists in-frame clones only, not all of them. The repertoire holds 35,000 to 40,000 clones, with approximately 90% as singletons. The sequencing sample was made of peripheral blood. The receptors here all came from a man between 60 and 75 years old with active COVID-19.

This sequence joins TRBV10-2 and TRBJ1-5, with 7 bases lining up with TRBD1. The CDR3 sequence is 16 residues long. V was clipped by 10 bases and J by 3 bases; unmatched bases: 15. Germline loops: CDR1 WSHSY, CDR2 SAAADI. DNA of the CDR3: TGCGCCACAGGGGGGACCGGGACAAGATACAATCAGCCCCAGCATTTT. This sequence encodes CATGGTGTRYNQPQHF.

The CDR3 sequence is CASSGQGAGEQYF. CDR3 sequence (DNA): TGTGCCAGCAGTGGACAGGGGGCCGGGGAGCAGTACTTC. The V call is TRBV6-6, the J call TRBJ2-7, with TRBD1 matching 11 bases. The germline V gene encodes CDR1 MNHNY and CDR2 SVGAGI (reference sequence). The V gene end was trimmed by 5 bases and the J gene end by 7 bases; junction bases not matched to a gene: 4. The CDR3 extends over 13 amino acids.

The CDR3 DNA sequence: TGTGCCAGCAGTGAAGCGCTTACGGGGGGCCTGAACACTGAAGCTTTCTTT. Translated: CASSEALTGGLNTEAFF. V gene TRBV2 combines with J gene TRBJ1-1, with D possibly being TRBD1 (6 bases). The length of the CDR3 is 17 residues. V was clipped by 0 bases and J by 0 bases, with 14 bases between them. Per germline, CDR1 SNHLY and CDR2 FYNNEI.